The present entry profiles one T cell receptor beta chain with its context. Its antigen is not yet known. There are no base qualities to consult, and no much larger clone falls within one base. This entry belongs to a study of blood T cell repertoires in COVID-19 (dated by TCRdb to about 2020). In terms of the full investigation: Collaborator samples came from the United States, Italy and Spain and covered acute and convalescent phases of COVID-19. Where available, HLA class I and class II types were obtained from metadata supplied by the sample provider rather than from assay-based typing. Nearly every sample came with metadata listing a de-identified subject ID, COVID-19 status, age in years and sex. The dataset comprised deeply sampled blood TCRbeta repertoires from subjects exposed to, actively infected with, or recovered from COVID-19. The repertoires were made available in a free public database intended to serve as a resource for research on the immune response to SARS-CoV-2. Samples came from the ongoing ImmuneRACE study (first 160 participants) plus 1,254 subjects from 6 global collaborators. The material from the prospective study consisted of cDNA or gDNA derived from T cells, B-cell-depleted T cells, or PBMCs. Study-wide conclusions, independent of this receptor: Clinical and demographic metadata were provided uncurated, with the amount varying by source and participant.

TCRbeta CDR3 regions were amplified from genomic DNA using the immunoSEQ Assay, a bias-controlled multiplex PCR. In the source study's methods: The number of nucleated cells in each sample was estimated by amplification of reference gene primers within the assay. Sequence reads were collapsed and filtered to measure the absolute abundance of every unique TCRbeta CDR3 rearrangement. For each sample, productive Simpson clonality was calculated by taking the square root of Simpson's diversity index across productive rearrangements. TCRdb carries this immuneACCESS record with in-frame sequences only. Its versions omit some clonotypes, under half of them owing to an unresolved V gene in the studies checked, with the rest unexplained. V, J and clone size are taken as reported in that table, and D and trimming were inferred from the DNA itself. The sample contains 100,000 or so clones, 80% to 95% of them found a single time. The ten largest clones represent 3% to 4.5% of the sample.

Collaborating institutions collected whole blood in K2EDTA tubes following their own protocols. For TCRbeta analysis, collaborators shipped samples as frozen whole blood, isolated PBMCs, or DNA extracted from either of those sample types. The CDR3 sequence holds 15 residues, the cysteine and phenylalanine included. Just the 45-base CDR3 DNA is kept, in frame starting at base 1. Unmatched junction bases come to 9, with V trimmed by 5 bases and J by 4 bases. The germline V gene encodes CDR1 SGHDN and CDR2 FVKESK. This sequence uses TRBV14 and TRBJ2-3; TRBD2 aligns with 7 central bases. This TCR was sampled from a woman in her forties or fifties in a cohort sampled during active COVID-19. Source material: peripheral blood. This receptor carries the CDR3 CASSLGPGGADTQYF. Read as DNA, the sequence is TGTGCCAGCAGCTTAGGCCCGGGGGGAGCAGATACGCAGTATTTT. With the portions outside the CDR3 filled from the reference TRBV14 and TRBJ2-3 genes, the complete variable region becomes EAGVTQFPSHSVIEKGQTVTLRCDPISGHDNLYWYRRVMGKEIKFLLHFVKESKQDESGMPNNRFLAERTGGTYSTLKVQPAELEDSGVYFCASSLGPGGADTQYFGPGTRLTVL.